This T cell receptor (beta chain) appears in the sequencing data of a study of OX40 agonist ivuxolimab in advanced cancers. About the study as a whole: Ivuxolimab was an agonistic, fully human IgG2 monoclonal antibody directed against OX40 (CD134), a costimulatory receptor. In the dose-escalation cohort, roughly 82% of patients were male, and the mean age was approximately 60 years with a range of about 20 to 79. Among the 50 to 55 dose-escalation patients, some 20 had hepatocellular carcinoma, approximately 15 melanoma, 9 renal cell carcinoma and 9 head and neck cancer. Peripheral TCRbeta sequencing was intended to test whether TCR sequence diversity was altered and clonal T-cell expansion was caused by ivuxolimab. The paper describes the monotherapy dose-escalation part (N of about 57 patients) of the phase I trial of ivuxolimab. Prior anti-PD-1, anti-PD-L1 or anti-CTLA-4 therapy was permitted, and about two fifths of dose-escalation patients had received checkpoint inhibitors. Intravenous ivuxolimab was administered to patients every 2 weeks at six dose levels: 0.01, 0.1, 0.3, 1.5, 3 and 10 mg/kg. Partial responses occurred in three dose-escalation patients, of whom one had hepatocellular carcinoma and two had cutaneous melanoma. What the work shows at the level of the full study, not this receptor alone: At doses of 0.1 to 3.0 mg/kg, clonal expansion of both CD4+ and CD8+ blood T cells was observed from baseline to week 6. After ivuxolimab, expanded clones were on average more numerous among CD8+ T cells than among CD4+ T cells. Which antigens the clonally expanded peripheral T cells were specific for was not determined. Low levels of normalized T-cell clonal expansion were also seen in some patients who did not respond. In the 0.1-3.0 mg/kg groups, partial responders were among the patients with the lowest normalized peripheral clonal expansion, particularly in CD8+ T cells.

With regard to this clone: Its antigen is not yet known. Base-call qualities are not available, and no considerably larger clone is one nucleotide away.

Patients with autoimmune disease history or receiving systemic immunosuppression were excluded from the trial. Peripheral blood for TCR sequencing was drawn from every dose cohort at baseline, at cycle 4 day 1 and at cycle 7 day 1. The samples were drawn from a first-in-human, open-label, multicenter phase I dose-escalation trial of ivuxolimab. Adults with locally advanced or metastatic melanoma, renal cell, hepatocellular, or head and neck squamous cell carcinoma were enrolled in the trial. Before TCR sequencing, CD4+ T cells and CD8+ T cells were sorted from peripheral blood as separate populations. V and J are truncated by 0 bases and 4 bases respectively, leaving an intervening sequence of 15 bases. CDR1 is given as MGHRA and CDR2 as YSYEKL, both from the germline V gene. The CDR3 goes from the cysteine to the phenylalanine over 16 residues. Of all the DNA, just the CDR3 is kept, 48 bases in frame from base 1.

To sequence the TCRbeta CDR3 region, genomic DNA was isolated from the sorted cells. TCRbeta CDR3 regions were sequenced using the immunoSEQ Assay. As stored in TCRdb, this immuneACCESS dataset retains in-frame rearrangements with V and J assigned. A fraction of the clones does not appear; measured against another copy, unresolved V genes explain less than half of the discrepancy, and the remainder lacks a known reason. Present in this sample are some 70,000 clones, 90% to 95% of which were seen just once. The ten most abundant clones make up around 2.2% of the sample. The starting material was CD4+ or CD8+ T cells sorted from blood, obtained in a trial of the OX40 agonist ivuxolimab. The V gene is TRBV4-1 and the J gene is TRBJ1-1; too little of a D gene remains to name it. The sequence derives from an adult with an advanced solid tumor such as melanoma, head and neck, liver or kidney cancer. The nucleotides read TGCGCCAGCAGCCAAGAGGTGAGGGCCGGCGGCACTGAAGCTTTCTTT. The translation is CASSQEVRAGGTEAFF.